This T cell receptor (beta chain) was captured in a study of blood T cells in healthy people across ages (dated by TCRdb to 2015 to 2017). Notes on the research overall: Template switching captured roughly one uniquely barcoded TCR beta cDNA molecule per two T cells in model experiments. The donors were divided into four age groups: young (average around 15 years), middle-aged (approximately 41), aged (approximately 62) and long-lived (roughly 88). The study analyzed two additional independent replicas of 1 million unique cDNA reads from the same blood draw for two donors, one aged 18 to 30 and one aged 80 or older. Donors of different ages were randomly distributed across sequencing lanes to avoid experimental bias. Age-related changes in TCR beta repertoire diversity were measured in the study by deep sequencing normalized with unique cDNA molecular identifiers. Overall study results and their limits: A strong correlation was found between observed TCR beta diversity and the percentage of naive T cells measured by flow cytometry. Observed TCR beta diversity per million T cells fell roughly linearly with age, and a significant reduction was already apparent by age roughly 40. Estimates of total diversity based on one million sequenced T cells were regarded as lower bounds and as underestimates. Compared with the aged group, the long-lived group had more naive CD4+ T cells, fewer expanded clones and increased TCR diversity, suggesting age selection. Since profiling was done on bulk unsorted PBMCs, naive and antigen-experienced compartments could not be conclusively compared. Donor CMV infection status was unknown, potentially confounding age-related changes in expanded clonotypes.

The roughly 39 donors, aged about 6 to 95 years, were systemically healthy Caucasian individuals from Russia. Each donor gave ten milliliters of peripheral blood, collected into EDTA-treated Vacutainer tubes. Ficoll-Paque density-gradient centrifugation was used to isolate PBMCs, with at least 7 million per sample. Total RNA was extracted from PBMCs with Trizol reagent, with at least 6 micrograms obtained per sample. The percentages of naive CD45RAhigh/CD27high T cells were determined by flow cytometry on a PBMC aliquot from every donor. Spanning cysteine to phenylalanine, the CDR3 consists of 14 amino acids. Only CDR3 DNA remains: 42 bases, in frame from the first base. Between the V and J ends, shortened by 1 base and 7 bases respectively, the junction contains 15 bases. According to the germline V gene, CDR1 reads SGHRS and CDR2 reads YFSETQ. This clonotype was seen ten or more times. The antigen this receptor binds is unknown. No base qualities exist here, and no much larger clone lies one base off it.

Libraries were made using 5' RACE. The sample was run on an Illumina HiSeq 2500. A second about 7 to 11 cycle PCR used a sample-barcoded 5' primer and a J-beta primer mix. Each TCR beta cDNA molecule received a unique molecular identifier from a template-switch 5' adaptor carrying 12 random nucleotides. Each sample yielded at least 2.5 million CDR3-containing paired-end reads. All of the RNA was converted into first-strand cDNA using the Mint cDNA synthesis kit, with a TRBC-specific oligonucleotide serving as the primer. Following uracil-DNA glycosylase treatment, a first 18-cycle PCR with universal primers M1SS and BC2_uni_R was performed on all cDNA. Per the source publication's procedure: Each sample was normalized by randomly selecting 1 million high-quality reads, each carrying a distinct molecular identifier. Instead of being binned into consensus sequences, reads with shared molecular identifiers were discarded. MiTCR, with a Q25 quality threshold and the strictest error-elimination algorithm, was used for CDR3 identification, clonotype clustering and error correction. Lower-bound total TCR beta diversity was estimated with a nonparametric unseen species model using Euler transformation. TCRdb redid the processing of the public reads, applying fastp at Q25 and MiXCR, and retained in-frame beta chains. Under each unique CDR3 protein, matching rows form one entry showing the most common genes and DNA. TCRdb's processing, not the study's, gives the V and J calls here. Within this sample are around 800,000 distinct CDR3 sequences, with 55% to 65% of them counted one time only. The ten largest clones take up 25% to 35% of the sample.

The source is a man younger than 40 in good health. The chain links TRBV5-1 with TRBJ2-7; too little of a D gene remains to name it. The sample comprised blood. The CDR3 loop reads CASSLTGTAGEQYF. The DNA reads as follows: TGCGCCAGCAGCTTGACCGGAACCGCTGGTGAGCAGTACTTC.